The T cell receptor (beta chain) described here comes from a study of identical twins. Broader study findings: Sharing of beta out-of-frame sequences by twins showed a weaker excess. There were fewer insertions in abundant cord blood beta clonotypes, but memory repertoires showed no such pattern. A partial confounding effect on zero-insertion analyses could come from invariant MAIT and iNKT cells.

As concerns this clonotype: The antigen remains unidentified.

CDR1 and CDR2 from the germline V gene are SGDLS and YYNGEE. Trimming removed 2 bases at V and 8 bases at J, with 19 bases between. The CDR3 is 15 amino acids. TCRdb fed the 5' RACE reads into MiXCR, producing one record per CDR3 protein. The profile shows 200,000 to 250,000 distinct CDR3 sequences, around 15% of them singletons. Everyone who gave samples was a healthy Caucasian. The rearrangement uses TRBV9 and TRBJ1-2; tentatively, D is TRBD1 (5 bases). This sequence originates from a woman under 30 in good health. The sample taken for sequencing was memory (CD45RO+) T cells sorted from blood. The CDR3 sequence is CASSVGSWATGGYTF. The CDR3 bases are TGTGCCAGCAGCGTCGGAAGTTGGGCAACAGGAGGCTACACCTTC.